The 6 T cell receptor beta chains below were found in one sample sequenced in a study of T-cell reconstitution after alpha-beta-depleted transplantation in children listed by TCRdb under 2016. The treatment or condition label here, explained by the study, means: allogeneic hematopoietic cell transplantation with graft depleted of TCRalphabeta T cells and CD19 B cells. Library preparation used PCR. TCRdb names Illumina HiSeq 2500 as the instrument used. TCR libraries were prepared with molecular barcoding, using unique molecular identifiers to normalize TCRbeta repertoire quantification. TCRdb reprocessed the public reads (quality trimming at Q25 with fastp, clone calling with MiXCR) and kept in-frame beta chains. Every distinct CDR3 protein forms one entry, paired with its most common genes and DNA. Present in this sample are about 300,000 distinct CDR3 sequences, over 9.5% of which were seen just once. The top ten clonotypes cover 7.5% of the sample.

This specimen consisted of PBMCs, obtained before TCRalphabeta/CD19-depleted stem cell transplant. The receptors shown here come from a boy in the first two years of life with acute myeloid leukemia, due to receive a stem cell transplant.

This clonotype has ten or more counts. V usage is TRBV3-1 and J usage is TRBJ2-7; 7 positions match TRBD1. Trimming cost V 4 bases and J 6 bases; bases outside gene matches: 15. This CDR3 is built from 16 residues. The germline gives CDR1 LGHDT, CDR2 YNNKEL (reference sequence). Written as DNA, the CDR3 is TGTGCCAGCAGCCCACACATACAGGGGAGAGAATGCGAGCAGTACTTC. Translating gives CASSPHIQGRECEQYF.

This clonotype appeared many times. V usage is TRBV12-3 or TRBV12-4 and J usage is TRBJ2-1; 14 bases agree with TRBD2. V lost 5 bases and J lost 7; bases outside the gene matches: 7. This CDR3 has 16 residues. The CDR3 sequence: CASSLRLAGGGNEQFF. In DNA form, the CDR3 reads TGTGCCAGCAGTCTTAGACTAGCGGGAGGGGGGAATGAGCAGTTCTTC.

This chain connects TRBV20-1 to TRBJ2-3; 8 nucleotides match TRBD1. The V and J ends lost 5 bases and 5 bases, in that order; junction bases with no gene match: 3. The CDR3 runs 12 residues. The germline V gene encodes CDR1 DFQATT and CDR2 SNEGSKA (reference sequence). The CDR3, as DNA: TGCAGTGCTTGGACAGGGCTAGATACGCAGTATTTT. Translation gives CSAWTGLDTQYF.

This clonotype came up many times. It may be a read error: a sequence one base away is much more abundant. The DNA for the CDR3 is TGTGCCAGCAGCTTACCGGCTCTAATACCCGAGCAGTACTTC. It encodes CASSLPALIPEQYF. This sequence joins TRBV7-8 and TRBJ2-7; no definite D call. The germline CDR1 and CDR2 sequences are SGHVS and FQNEAQ. The CDR3 is 14 residues long. Trimming removed 2 bases at V and 6 bases at J, with 14 bases between.

As for this clonotype: A much larger clone differs by one base, so this may be a read error. V gene TRBV7-2 combines with J gene TRBJ1-1, with unresolved D. The CDR3 covers 14 residues. Germline V gene sequence: CDR1 SGHTA, CDR2 FQGNSA. V shed 3 bases and J shed 5 bases, with 13 bases lying between them. The DNA of the CDR3 is TGTGCCAGCAGCTTTACTTGGGCCCGGACTGAAGCTTTCTTT. Its protein product is CASSFTWARTEAFF. Combining the CDR3 with reference TRBV7-2 and TRBJ1-1 gives the whole variable domain GAGVSQSPSNKVTEKGKDVELRCDPISGHTALYWYRQSLGQGLEFLIYFQGNSAPDKSGLPSDRFSAERTGGSVSTLTIQRTQQEDSAVYLCASSFTWARTEAFFGQGTRLTVV.

This clonotype was counted many times. J is TRBJ2-5 and V is TRBV28; 7 bases map to TRBD2. This CDR3 has 14 amino acids. Trimming removed 2 bases from V and 5 bases from J; junction bases left unmatched: 5. Germline V gene lookup returns CDR1 MDHEN and CDR2 SYDVKM. In DNA, the CDR3 is TGTGCCAGCAGTTTACAAAGCGGGGCGGAGACCCAGTACTTC. It encodes CASSLQSGAETQYF.